This paragraph reports one TCR beta chain. Using immunoSEQ multiplex PCR, the repertoire was profiled, and TCRdb retains in-frame clones only, with some absent. Here the sample spans a few hundred thousand clones, approximately 88% being singletons. The CDR3 runs 18 residues. Trimming cost V 5 bases and J 1 base; bases outside gene matches: 9. Looked up from germline, CDR1 is SEHNR and CDR2 is FQNEAQ (reference sequence). This record comes from a study of blood T cell repertoires in COVID-19. Overall study context: Sources were T cells, B-cell-depleted T cells, or PBMCs; the material itself was cDNA or gDNA.

This TCR came from a woman aged 18-35 years who had recovered from COVID-19. The rearrangement links TRBV7-9 to TRBJ2-1, with 12 positions matching TRBD1. The sample consisted of PBMCs or T cells enriched from blood (not recorded which). CDR3 nucleotide sequence: TGTGCCAGCAGCGCCGGGACAGGGGGCTTTCAGTCCTACAATGAGCAGTTCTTC. This translates into CASSAGTGGFQSYNEQFF.